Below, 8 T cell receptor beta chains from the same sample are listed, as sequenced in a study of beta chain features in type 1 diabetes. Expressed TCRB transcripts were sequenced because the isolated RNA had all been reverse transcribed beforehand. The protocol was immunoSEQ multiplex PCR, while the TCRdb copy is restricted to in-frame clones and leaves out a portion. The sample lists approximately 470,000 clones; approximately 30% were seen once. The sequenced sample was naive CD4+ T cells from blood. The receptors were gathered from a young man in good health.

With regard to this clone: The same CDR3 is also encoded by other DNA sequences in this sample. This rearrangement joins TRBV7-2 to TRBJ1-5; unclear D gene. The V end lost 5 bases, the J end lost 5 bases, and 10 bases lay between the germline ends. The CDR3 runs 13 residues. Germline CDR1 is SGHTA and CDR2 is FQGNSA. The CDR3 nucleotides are TGTGCCAGCAGCCTTCGGGGAGATCAGCCCCAGCATTTT. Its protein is CASSLRGDQPQHF.

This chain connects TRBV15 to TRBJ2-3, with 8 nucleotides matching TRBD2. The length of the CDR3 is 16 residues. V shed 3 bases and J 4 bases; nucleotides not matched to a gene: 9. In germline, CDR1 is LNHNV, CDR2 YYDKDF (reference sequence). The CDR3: CATSSLPGRGPDTQYF. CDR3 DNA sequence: TGTGCCACCAGCAGCCTCCCCGGGAGGGGACCAGATACGCAGTATTTT. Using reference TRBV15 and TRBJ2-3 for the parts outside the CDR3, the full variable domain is DAMVIQNPRYQVTQFGKPVTLSCSQTLNHNVMYWYQQKSSQAPKLLFHYYDKDFNNEADTPDNFQSRRPNTSFCFLDIRSPGLGDTAMYLCATSSLPGRGPDTQYFGPGTRLTVL.

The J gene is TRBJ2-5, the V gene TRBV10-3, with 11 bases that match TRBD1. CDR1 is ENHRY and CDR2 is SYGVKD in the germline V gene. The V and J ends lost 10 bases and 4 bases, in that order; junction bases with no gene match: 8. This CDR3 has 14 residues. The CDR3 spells CATRGQGVGETQYF. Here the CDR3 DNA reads TGTGCCACCCGGGGACAGGGGGTGGGAGAGACCCAGTACTTC.

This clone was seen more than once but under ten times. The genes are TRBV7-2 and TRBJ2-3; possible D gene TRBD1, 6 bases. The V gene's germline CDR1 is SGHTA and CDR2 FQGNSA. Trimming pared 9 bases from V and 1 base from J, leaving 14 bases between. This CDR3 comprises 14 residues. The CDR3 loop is CASKQGLGTDTQYF. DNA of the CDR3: TGTGCCAGTAAGCAGGGGCTGGGCACAGATACGCAGTATTTT.

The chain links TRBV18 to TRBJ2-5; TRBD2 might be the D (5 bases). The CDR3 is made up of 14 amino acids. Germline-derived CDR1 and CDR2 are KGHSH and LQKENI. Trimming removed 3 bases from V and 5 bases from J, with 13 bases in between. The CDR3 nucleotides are TGTGCCAGCTCACCGCCCGGGCCGGGGGAGACCCAGTACTTC. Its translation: CASSPPGPGETQYF.

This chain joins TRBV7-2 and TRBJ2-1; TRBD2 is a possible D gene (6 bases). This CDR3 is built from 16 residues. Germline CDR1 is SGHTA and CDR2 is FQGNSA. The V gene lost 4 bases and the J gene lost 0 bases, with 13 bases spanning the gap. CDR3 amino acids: CASSSPSVSSYNEQFF. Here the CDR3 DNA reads TGTGCCAGCAGCTCCCCTAGCGTGAGCTCCTACAATGAGCAGTTCTTC.

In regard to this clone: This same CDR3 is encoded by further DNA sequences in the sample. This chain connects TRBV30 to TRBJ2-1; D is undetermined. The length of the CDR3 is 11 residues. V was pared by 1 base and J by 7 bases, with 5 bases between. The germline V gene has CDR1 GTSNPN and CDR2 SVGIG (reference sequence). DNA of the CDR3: TGTGCCTGGAGTGCTAGAAATGAGCAGTTCTTC. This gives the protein CAWSARNEQFF.

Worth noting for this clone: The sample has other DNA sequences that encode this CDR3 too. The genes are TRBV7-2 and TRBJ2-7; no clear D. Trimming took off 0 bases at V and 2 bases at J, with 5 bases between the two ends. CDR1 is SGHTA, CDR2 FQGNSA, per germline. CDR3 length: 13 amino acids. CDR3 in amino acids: CASSLAATYEQYF. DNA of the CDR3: TGTGCCAGCAGCTTAGCGGCGACCTACGAGCAGTACTTC. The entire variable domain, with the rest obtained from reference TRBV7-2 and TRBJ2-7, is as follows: GAGVSQSPSNKVTEKGKDVELRCDPISGHTALYWYRQSLGQGLEFLIYFQGNSAPDKSGLPSDRFSAERTGGSVSTLTIQRTQQEDSAVYLCASSLAATYEQYFGPGTRLTVT.